This T cell receptor (beta chain) derives from a study of blood T cell repertoires in COVID-19. Whole-study context: Acute-phase and convalescent COVID-19 samples originated in the United States, Italy and Spain. The cDNA or gDNA used as material had been derived from T cells, B-cell-depleted T cells, or PBMCs.

Study processing details: Amplification with reference gene primers provided the estimates of nucleated cell counts. Sequencing used immunoSEQ multiplex PCR; TCRdb keeps in-frame clones, though not all of them. V, J and clone size are those of that table, while D and trimming were read from the DNA. The data hold 75,000 to 90,000 clones, with 85% observed a single time. The V end was cut by 6 bases, the J end by 6 bases, with 12 bases between. This CDR3 is built from 13 residues. Germline V gives CDR1 MGHDK, CDR2 SYGVNS. The sample was peripheral blood. This clonotype was obtained from a man aged 80 or over with active or convalescent COVID-19. This chain uses TRBV25-1 with TRBJ1-5; D is perhaps TRBD1 (6 bases). This chain's CDR3 is CASSAVRGQPQHF. The CDR3 nucleotides are TGTGCCAGCAGCGCCGTCAGGGGTCAGCCCCAGCATTTT.